This T cell receptor beta chain was identified in a study of cytomegalovirus exposure and HLA in healthy donors. As to this clone: As yet, its antigen is unknown.

This cohort consisted of healthy bone marrow donors. Study conclusions and caveats: A later examination showed that TCR association rates differed by HLA locus, with DRB1 most and HLA-C fewest. TCR beta sequences reportedly predicted most subjects' HLA-A and HLA-B alleles accurately.

Amplification used 60 Vbeta primers and 13 Jbeta primers. Measured with immunoSEQ multiplex PCR; TCRdb has only the in-frame clones, and not every one. The sample includes tens of thousands of clones, less than 10% seen only once; the top ten take approximately 2.4%. The receptor was isolated from a man between 50 and 59 years old in good health and CMV-seronegative. Specimen: PBMCs.

CDR3 nucleotides: TGTGCCAGCAGCTTAGAAGTATCGGTAGCTATAGAGACCCAGTACTTC. Its translation: CASSLEVSVAIETQYF. This sequence joins TRBV7-3 and TRBJ2-5; D remains ambiguous. Per the germline V gene, CDR1 is SGHTA and CDR2 is FQGTGA. This CDR3 contains 16 residues. Trimming left V 2 bases short and J 4 bases short, with 17 bases between. The complete variable domain, with remaining parts taken from reference TRBV7-3 and TRBJ2-5, reads GAGVSQTPSNKVTEKGKYVELRCDPISGHTALYWYRQSLGQGPEFLIYFQGTGAADDSGLPNDRFFAVRPEGSVSTLKIQRTERGDSAVYLCASSLEVSVAIETQYFGPGTRLLVL.